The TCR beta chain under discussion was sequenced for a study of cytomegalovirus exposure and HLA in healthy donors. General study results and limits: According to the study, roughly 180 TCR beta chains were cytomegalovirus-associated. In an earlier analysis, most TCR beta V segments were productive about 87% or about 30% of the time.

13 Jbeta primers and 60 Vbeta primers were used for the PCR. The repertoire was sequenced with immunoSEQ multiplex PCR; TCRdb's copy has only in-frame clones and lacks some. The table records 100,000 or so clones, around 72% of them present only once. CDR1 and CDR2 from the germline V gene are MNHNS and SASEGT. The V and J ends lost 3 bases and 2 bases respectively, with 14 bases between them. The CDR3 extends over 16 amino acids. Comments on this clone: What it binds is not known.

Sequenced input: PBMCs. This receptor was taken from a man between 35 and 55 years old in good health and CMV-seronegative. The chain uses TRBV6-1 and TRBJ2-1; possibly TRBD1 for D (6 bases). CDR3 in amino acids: CASSDLTGMAYNEQFF. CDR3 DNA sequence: TGTGCCAGCAGTGACCTGACAGGTATGGCCTACAATGAGCAGTTCTTC.